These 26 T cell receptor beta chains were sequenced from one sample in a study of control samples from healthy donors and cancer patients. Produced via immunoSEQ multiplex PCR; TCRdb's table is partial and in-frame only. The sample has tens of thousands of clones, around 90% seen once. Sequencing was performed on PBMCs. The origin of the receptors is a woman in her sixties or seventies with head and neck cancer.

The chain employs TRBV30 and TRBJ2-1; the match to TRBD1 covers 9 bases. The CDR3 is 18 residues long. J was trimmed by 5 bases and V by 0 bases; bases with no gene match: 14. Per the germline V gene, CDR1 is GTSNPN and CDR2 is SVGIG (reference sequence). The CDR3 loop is CAWSVLFARDRVNNEQFF. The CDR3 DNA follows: TGTGCCTGGAGTGTACTTTTCGCCCGGGACAGGGTCAACAATGAGCAGTTCTTC.

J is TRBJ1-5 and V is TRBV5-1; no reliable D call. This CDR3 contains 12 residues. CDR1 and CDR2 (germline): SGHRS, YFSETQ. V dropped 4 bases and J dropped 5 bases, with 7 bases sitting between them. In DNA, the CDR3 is TGCGCCAGCAGCCCACGCTATCAGCCCCAGCATTTT. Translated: CASSPRYQPQHF. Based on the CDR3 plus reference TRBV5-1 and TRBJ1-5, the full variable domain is KAGVTQTPRYLIKTRGQQVTLSCSPISGHRSVSWYQQTPGQGLQFLFEYFSETQRNKGNFPGRFSGRQFSNSRSEMNVSTLELGDSALYLCASSPRYQPQHFGDGTRLSIL.

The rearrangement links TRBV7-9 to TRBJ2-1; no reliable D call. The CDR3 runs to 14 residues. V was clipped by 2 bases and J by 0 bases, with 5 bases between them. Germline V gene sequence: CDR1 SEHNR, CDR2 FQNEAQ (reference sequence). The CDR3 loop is CASSLIVSYNEQFF. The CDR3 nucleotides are TGTGCCAGCAGCTTAATAGTCTCCTACAATGAGCAGTTCTTC.

Here the CDR3 reads CAWRMVRGGPDTQYF. The CDR3 DNA reads as TGTGCCTGGAGGATGGTTCGTGGGGGGCCAGATACGCAGTATTTT. The V gene is TRBV30, the J gene TRBJ2-3; either TRBD1 or TRBD2 may supply D (6 bases each). The CDR3 sequence is 15 residues long. V gave up 3 bases and J gave up 4 bases, with 17 bases separating them. CDR1 is GTSNPN, CDR2 SVGIG, per germline (reference sequence).

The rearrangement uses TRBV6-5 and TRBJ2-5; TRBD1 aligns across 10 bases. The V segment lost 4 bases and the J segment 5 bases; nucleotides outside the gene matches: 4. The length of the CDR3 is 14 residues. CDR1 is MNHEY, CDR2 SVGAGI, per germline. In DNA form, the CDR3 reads TGTGCCAGCAGTTTCGGGACAGGGGTCGAGACCCAGTACTTC. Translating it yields CASSFGTGVETQYF.

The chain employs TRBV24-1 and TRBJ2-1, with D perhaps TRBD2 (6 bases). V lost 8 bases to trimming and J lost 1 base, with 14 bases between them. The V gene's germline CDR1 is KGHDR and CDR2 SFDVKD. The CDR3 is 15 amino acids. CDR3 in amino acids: CATMHREKSYNEQFF. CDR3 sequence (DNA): TGTGCCACCATGCACCGGGAGAAGTCCTACAATGAGCAGTTCTTC.

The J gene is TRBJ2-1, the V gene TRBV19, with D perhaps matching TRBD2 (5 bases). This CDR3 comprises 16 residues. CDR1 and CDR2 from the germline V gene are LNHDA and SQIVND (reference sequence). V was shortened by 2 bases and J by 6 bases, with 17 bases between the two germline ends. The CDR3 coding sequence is TGTGCCAGTAGTATAAAGAGGGTGGGTAAGCCCAATGAGCAGTTCTTC. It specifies CASSIKRVGKPNEQFF.

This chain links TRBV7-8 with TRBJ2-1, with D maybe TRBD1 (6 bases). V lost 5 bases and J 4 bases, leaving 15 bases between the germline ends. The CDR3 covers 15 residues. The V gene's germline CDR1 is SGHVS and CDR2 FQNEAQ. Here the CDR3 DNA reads TGTGCCAGCAGCCCCACCTCGACAGGATACAATGAGCAGTTCTTC. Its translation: CASSPTSTGYNEQFF. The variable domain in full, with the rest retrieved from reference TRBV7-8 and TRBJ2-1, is GAGVSQSPRYKVAKRGQDVALRCDPISGHVSLFWYQQALGQGPEFLTYFQNEAQLDKSGLPSDRFFAERPEGSVSTLKIQRTQQEDSAVYLCASSPTSTGYNEQFFGPGTRLTVL.

The CDR3 sequence is CASSVYNEQFF. The CDR3 DNA reads as TGTGCCAGCAGCGTCTACAATGAGCAGTTCTTC. The chain has TRBV7-9 and TRBJ2-1; no reliable D call. The CDR3 sequence is 11 residues long. The germline gives CDR1 SEHNR, CDR2 FQNEAQ (reference sequence). Trimming removed 5 bases at V and 3 bases at J, with 2 bases between.

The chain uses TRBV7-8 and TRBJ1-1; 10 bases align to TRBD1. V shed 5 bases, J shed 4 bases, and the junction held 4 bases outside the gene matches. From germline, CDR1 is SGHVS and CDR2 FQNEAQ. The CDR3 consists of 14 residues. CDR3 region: CASSKGTGVTEAFF. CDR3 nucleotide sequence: TGTGCCAGCAGCAAAGGGACAGGGGTCACTGAAGCTTTCTTT.

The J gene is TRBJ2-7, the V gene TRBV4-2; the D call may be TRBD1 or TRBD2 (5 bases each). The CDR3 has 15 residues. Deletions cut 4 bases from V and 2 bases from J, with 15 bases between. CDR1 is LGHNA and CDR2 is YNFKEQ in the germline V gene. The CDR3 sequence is CASSPRGSGPYEQYF. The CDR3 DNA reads TGTGCCAGCAGCCCGAGGGGTTCAGGCCCCTACGAGCAGTACTTC.

CDR3 residues: CASSLTAYEQYF. The CDR3 nucleotides are TGTGCCAGCAGTTTAACAGCCTACGAGCAGTACTTC. The chain is built from TRBV7-8 and TRBJ2-7, with unresolved D. This CDR3 has 12 amino acids. Germline-derived CDR1 and CDR2 are SGHVS and FQNEAQ. The V and J ends lost 6 bases and 2 bases respectively, with 8 bases between them.

The CDR3 DNA sequence: TGTGCCAGCAGCACAGGGGGCGCGAACACTGAAGCTTTCTTT. Its protein is CASSTGGANTEAFF. The chain has TRBV7-6 and TRBJ1-1, with TRBD1 matching 9 bases. The CDR3 totals 14 residues. The germline gives CDR1 SGHVS, CDR2 FNYEAQ. V shed 5 bases and J 1 base; nucleotides not matched to a gene: 2.

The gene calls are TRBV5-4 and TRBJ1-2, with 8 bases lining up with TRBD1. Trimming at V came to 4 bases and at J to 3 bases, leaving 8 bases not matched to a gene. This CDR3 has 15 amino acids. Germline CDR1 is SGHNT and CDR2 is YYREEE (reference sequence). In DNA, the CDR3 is TGTGCCAGCAGCCATATGCAGGGGGCGGACTATGGCTACACCTTC. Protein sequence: CASSHMQGADYGYTF.

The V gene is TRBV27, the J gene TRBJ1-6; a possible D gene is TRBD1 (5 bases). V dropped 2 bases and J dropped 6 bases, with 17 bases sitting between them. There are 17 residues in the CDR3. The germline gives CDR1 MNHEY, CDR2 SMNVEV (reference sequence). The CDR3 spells CASSLELNRSRNSPLHF. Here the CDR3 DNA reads TGTGCCAGCAGTTTAGAACTAAACAGGTCTCGTAATTCACCCCTCCACTTT.

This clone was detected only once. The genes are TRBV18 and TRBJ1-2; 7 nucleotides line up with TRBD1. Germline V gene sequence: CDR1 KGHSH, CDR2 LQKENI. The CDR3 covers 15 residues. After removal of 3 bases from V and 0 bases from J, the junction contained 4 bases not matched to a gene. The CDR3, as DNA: TGTGCCAGCTCACCGGCGGGACAGCCTAACTATGGCTACACCTTC. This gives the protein CASSPAGQPNYGYTF.

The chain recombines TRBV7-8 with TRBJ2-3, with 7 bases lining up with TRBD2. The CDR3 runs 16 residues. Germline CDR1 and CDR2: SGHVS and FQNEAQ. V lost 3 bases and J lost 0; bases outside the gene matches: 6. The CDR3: CASSLGGIMSTDTQYF. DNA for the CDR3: TGTGCCAGCAGCTTGGGGGGGATCATGAGCACAGATACGCAGTATTTT.

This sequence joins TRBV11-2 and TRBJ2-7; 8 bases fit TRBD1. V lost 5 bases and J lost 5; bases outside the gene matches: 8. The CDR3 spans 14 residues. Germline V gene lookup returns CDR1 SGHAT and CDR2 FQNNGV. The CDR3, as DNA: TGTGCCAGCAGCCCCCGGACAGGGTTCCACGAGCAGTACTTC. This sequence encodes CASSPRTGFHEQYF.

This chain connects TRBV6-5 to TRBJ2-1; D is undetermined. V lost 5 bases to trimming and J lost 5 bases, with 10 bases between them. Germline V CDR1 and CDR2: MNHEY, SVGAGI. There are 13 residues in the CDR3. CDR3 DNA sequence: TGTGCCAGCAGTAGAGAAGACAACAATGAGCAGTTCTTC. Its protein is CASSREDNNEQFF.

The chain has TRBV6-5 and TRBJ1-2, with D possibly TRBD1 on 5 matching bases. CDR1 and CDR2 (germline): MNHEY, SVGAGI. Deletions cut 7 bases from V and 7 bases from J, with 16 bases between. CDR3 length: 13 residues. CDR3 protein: CASTDSGGGGYTF. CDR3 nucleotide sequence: TGTGCCAGCACCGACTCCGGGGGAGGTGGCTACACCTTC.

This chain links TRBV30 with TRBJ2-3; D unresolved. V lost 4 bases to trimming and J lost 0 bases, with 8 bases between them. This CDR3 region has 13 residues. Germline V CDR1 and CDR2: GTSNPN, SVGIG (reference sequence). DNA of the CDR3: TGTGCCTGGATTGCTAGGAGCACAGATACGCAGTATTTT. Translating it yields CAWIARSTDTQYF.

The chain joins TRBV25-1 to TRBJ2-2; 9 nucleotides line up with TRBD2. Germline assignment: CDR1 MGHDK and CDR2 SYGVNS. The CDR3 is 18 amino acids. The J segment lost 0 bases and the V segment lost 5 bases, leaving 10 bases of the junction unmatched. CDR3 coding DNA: TGTGCCAGCAGTCCACAGGCGGGGGGGTTCGCGAACACCGGGGAGCTGTTTTTT. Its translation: CASSPQAGGFANTGELFF. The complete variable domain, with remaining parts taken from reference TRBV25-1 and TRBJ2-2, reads EADIYQTPRYLVIGTGKKITLECSQTMGHDKMYWYQQDPGMELHLIHYSYGVNSTEKGDLSSESTVSRIRTEHFPLTLESARPSHTSQYLCASSPQAGGFANTGELFFGEGSRLTVL.

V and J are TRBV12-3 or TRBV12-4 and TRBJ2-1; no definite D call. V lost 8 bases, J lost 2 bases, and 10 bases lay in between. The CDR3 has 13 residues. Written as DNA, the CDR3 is TGTGCCAGCGACTTTAGAACCTACAATGAGCAGTTCTTC. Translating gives CASDFRTYNEQFF.

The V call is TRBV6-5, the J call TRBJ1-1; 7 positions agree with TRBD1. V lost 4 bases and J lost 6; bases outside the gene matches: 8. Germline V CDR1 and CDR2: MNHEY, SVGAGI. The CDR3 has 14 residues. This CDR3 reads CASSSRDSLSEAFF. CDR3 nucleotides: TGTGCCAGCAGTTCCCGGGACAGCCTCTCTGAAGCTTTCTTT.

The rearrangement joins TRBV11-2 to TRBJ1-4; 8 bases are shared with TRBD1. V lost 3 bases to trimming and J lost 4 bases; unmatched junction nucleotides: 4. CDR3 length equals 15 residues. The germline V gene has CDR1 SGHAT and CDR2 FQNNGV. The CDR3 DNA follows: TGTGCCAGCAGCTTGGGGACAGGCTTTAATGAAAAACTGTTTTTT. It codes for CASSLGTGFNEKLFF.

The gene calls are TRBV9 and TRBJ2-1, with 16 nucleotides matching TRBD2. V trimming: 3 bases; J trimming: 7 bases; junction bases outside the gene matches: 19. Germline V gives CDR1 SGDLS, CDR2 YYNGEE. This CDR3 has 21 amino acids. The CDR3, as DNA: TGTGCCAGCAGCGCATCCCAGGGTGGGGGACTAGCGGGAGGGCCGCGTAATGAGCAGTTCTTC. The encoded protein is CASSASQGGGLAGGPRNEQFF.